The following is a TCR beta chain sequence with its context. Its antigen is unknown. The data derive from a study of cytomegalovirus exposure and HLA in healthy donors. Overall study context: Among the roughly 400 genotyped donors, approximately 80% were placed in the Caucasian-associated ancestry cluster.

The PCR had 60 Vbeta and 13 Jbeta primers. Only in-frame clones appear in the TCRdb table, and some are missing; sequencing was by immunoSEQ multiplex PCR. The table includes some 140,000 clones, over 60% detected once. Overall study results and limits: HLA alleles were associated with 16,000 or so TCR beta sequences in a later analysis at 0.05 false discovery rate.

This CDR3 has 12 amino acids. Germline V gene lookup returns CDR1 SNHLY and CDR2 FYNNEI. V shed 11 bases and J shed 5 bases, with 15 bases lying between them. The receptor comes from a woman aged 60-75 years in good health and CMV-seronegative. This chain links TRBV2 with TRBJ1-1; perhaps TRBD1 as D (6 bases). Sequenced sample: PBMCs. Here the CDR3 reads CAVKQGLTEAFF. The CDR3 nucleotides are TGTGCCGTTAAGCAGGGGTTGACTGAAGCTTTCTTT. Drawing the rest from reference TRBV2 and TRBJ1-1, the complete variable domain is EPEVTQTPSHQVTQMGQEVILRCVPISNHLYFYWYRQILGQKVEFLVSFYNNEISEKSEIFDDQFSVERPDGSNFTLKIRSTKLEDSAMYFCAVKQGLTEAFFGQGTRLTVV.